This T cell receptor beta chain was found in a study of OX40 agonist ivuxolimab in advanced cancers. This table comes from immunoSEQ multiplex PCR, and its TCRdb copy is limited to in-frame clones, with some not included. The repertoire holds about 79,000 clones, around 94% seen once, with 8% to 10% in the top ten. The germline V gene encodes CDR1 SGHAT and CDR2 FQNNGV. The CDR3 covers 15 residues. V lost 1 base and J lost 0, with 10 bases in between. The V gene is TRBV11-2, the J gene TRBJ2-7; unclear D gene. The material was CD4+ or CD8+ T cells sorted from blood, obtained in a trial of the OX40 agonist ivuxolimab. The TCR sequence derives from an adult with an advanced solid tumor such as melanoma, head and neck, liver or kidney cancer. The CDR3 here is CASSLGTASSYEQYF. The CDR3, as DNA: TGTGCCAGCAGCTTAGGGACGGCGAGCTCCTACGAGCAGTACTTC.